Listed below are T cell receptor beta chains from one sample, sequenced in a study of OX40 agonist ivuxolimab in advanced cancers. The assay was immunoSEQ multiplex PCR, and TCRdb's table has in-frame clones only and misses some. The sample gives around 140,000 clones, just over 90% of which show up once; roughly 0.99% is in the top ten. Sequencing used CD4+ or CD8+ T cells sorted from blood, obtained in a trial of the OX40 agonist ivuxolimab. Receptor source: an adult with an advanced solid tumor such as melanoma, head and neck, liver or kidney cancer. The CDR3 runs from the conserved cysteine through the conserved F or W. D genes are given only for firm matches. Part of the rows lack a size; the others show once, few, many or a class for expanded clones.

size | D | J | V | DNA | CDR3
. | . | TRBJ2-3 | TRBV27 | TGTGCCAGCAGTTTATTTGGAGCGGCGACTACCATGCGACACGGCACAGATACGCAGTATTTT | CASSLFGAATTMRHGTDTQYF
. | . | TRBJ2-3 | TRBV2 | TGTGCCAGCACCGGAGAGAAAGATACGCAGTATTTT | CASTGEKDTQYF
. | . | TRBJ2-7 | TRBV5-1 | TGCGCCAGCAGCTTGACGGACAACTCCTACGAGCAGTACTTC | CASSLTDNSYEQYF
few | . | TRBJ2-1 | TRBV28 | TGTGCCAGCACTTCGGCTGTTACCTACAATGAGCAGTTCTTC | CASTSAVTYNEQFF
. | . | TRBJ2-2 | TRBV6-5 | TGTGCCAGCAGTCGGACGTATGTGAACACCGGGGAGCTGTTTTTT | CASSRTYVNTGELFF
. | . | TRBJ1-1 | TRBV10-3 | TGTGCCATCAGTGTCGGGCAACTTAACACTGAAGCTTTCTTT | CAISVGQLNTEAFF
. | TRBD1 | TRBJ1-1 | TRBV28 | TGTGCCAGCAGTAAGGACAGGGGGACTGAAGCTTTCTTT | CASSKDRGTEAFF
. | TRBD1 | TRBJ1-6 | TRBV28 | TGTGCCAGCAGTTCCTCAGGGGGCGGTTATTCACCCCTCCACTTT | CASSSSGGGYSPLHF
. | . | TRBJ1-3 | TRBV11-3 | TGTGCCAGCAGCGATAATCCCGGAAACACCATATATTTT | CASSDNPGNTIYF
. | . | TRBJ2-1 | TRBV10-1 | TGCGCCAGCTCAGCCGGGTTCTCCTACAATGAGCAGTTCTTC | CASSAGFSYNEQFF
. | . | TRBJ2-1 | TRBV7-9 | TGTGCCAGCAGCCCTCAGACCAAGTCCTACAATGAGCAGTTCTTC | CASSPQTKSYNEQFF
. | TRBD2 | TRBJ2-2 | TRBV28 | TGTGCCAGCAGTAATGGGGGACTAGCGGTTCCCGGGGAGCTGTTTTTT | CASSNGGLAVPGELFF
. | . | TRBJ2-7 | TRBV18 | TGTGCCAGCTCACCACCGATGGTCACCTACGAGCAGTACTTC | CASSPPMVTYEQYF
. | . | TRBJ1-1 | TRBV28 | TGTGCCAGCTTGAACACTGAAGCTTTCTTT | CASLNTEAFF
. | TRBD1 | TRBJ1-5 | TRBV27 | TGTGCCAGCAGTTTAACGACAGGGGGCAATCAGCCCCAGCATTTT | CASSLTTGGNQPQHF
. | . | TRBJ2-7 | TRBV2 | TGTGCCGGGGGACAAGCTATCTCCTACGAGCAGTACTTC | CAGGQAISYEQYF
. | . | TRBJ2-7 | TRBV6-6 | TGTGCCAGCAGTTACTCGGGACACGATTCCTACGAGCAGTACTTC | CASSYSGHDSYEQYF
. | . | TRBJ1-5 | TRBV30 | TGTGCCTGGAACTCCCCCGGGACAAACAATCAGCCCCAGCATTTT | CAWNSPGTNNQPQHF
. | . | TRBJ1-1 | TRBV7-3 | TGTGCCAGCAGCTTCGTCCATGACGGCACTGAAGCTTTCTTT | CASSFVHDGTEAFF
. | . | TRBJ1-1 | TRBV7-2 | TGTGCCAGCAGCTTAGGAGGGGTCAGGATCACTGAAGCTTTCTTT | CASSLGGVRITEAFF
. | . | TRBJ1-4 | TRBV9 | TGTGCCAGCAGCGTCAGGTCGGGGGATGAAAAACTGTTTTTT | CASSVRSGDEKLFF
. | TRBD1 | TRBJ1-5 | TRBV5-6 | TGTGCCAGCAGCCGCCAGGGTACCGGGACAGGGTCAAATCAGCCCCAGCATTTT | CASSRQGTGTGSNQPQHF
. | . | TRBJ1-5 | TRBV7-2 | TGTGCCAGCAGCTTAGACCAAGGGTATCAGCCCCAGCATTTT | CASSLDQGYQPQHF
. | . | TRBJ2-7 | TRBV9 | TGTGCCAGCAGCGTACTGGGGGCAGGACCTATCTACGAGCAGTACTTC | CASSVLGAGPIYEQYF
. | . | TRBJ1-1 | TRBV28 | TGTGCCAGCAGTTTAAGGCCTCTATACACTGAAGCTTTCTTT | CASSLRPLYTEAFF
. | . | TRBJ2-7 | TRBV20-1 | TGCAGTGCGGTACAGGGTCGGCAGTACTTC | CSAVQGRQYF
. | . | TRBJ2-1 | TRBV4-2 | TGTGCCAGCAGCCCCGTTACATCGGGCAACTACAATGAGCAGTTCTTC | CASSPVTSGNYNEQFF
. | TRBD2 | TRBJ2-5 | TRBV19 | TGTGCCAGTAGTATTTCCGGGAGGGAGTACCAAGAGACCCAGTACTTC | CASSISGREYQETQYF
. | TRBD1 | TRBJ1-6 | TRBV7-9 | TGTGCCAGCACCCGGACAGGGGCCCCAACCCTCCACTTT | CASTRTGAPTLHF
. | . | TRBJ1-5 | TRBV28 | TGTGCCAGCAGTTTAGGGGGGCTCGGCATATTTTCTTTT | CASSLGGLGIFSF
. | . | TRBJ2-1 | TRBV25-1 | TGTGCCAGCAGAAGCGGTACCTACAATGAGCAGTTCTTC | CASRSGTYNEQFF
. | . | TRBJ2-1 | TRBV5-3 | TGTGCCCCAACGGGTGTTTCCTACAATGAGCAGTTCTTC | CAPTGVSYNEQFF
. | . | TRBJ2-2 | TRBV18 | TGTGCCAGCTCACCCCGGATAGGTCAGAACACCGGGGAGCTGTTTTTT | CASSPRIGQNTGELFF
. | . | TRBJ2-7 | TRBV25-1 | TGTGCCAGCAGAAGGGGCAGTTACTACGAGCAGTACTTC | CASRRGSYYEQYF
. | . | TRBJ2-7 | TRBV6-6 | TGTGCCAGCAAGGGGATGGGCTTCCTCGGACCGCAGTACTTC | CASKGMGFLGPQYF
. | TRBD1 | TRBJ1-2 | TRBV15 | TGCGCCACCAGCAGAATCGGACAGGGTGGTGGCTACACCTTC | CATSRIGQGGGYTF
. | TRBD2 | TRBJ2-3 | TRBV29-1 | TGCAGCGTCCGTGGGACTAGCGGACGCACAGATACGCAGTATTTT | CSVRGTSGRTDTQYF
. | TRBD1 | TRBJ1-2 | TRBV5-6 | TGTGCCAGCGAGGACAGGGCTTACTATGGCTACACCTTC | CASEDRAYYGYTF
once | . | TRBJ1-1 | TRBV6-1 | TGTGCCAGCAGTGAAGCTTCAATGCGGCCCGAAGCTTTCTTT | CASSEASMRPEAFF
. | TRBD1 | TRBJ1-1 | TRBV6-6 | TGTGCCAGCAGCACTACGGACAGGTTAGGTACTGAAGCTTTCTTT | CASSTTDRLGTEAFF
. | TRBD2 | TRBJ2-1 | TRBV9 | TGTGCCAGCAGCGTAGGTACTAGCGGTTCGAACAATGAGCAGTTCTTC | CASSVGTSGSNNEQFF
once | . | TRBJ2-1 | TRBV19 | TGTGCCAGTAGTCGTTTCCGGGACACCTCCTACAATGAGCAGTTCTTC | CASSRFRDTSYNEQFF
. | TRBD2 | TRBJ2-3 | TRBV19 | TGTGCCAGTAGTGGCCCGACTAGCGGGAGCACAGATACGCAGTATTTT | CASSGPTSGSTDTQYF
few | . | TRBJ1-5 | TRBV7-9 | TGTGCCAGCAGCGAGAATAGCAATCAGCCCCAGCATTTT | CASSENSNQPQHF
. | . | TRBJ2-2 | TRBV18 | TGTGCCAGCTCACCATCCCCCAGGATGAACACCGGGGAGCTGTTTTTT | CASSPSPRMNTGELFF
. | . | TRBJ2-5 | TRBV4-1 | TGCGCCAGCAGCCAAGGTTCGCTCCATCACGGAGAGACCCAGTACTTC | CASSQGSLHHGETQYF
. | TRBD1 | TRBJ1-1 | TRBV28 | TGTGCCAGCAGTTTGTCGGGCCAGGGGGCTGAAGCTTTCTTT | CASSLSGQGAEAFF
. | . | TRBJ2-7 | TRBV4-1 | TGCGCCAGCAGCCCTCCGGGATCTCGTTCCTACGAGCAGTACTTC | CASSPPGSRSYEQYF
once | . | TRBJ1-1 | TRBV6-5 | TGTGCCAGCAGCGGGGGCAATATGAACACTGAAGCTTTCTTT | CASSGGNMNTEAFF
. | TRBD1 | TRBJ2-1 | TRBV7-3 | TGTGCCAGCAGCTTAGGGACAGGGGCCTCCAATGAGCAGTTCTTC | CASSLGTGASNEQFF
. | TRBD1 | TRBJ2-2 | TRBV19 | TGTGCCAGTAACTTCGACAGGGTCGGGGCCGGGGAGCTGTTTTTT | CASNFDRVGAGELFF
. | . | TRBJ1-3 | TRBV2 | TGTGCCAGCAGTGGCGGCCTAGGGAACACCATATATTTT | CASSGGLGNTIYF
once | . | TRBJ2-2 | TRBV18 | TGTGCCAGCTCCCTCACAGGGAGAGGGGCCGGGGAGCTGTTTTTT | CASSLTGRGAGELFF
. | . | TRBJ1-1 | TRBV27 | TGTGCCAGCAGTTTCGTCGGACGGATGAACACTGAAGCTTTCTTT | CASSFVGRMNTEAFF
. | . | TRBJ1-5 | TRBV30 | TGTGCCTGGGCGCCGGGGCAGGCGTCTCAGCCCCAGCATTTT | CAWAPGQASQPQHF
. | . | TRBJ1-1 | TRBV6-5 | TGTGCCAGCAGCCCTTCGGGTTTTGAAGCTTTCTTT | CASSPSGFEAFF
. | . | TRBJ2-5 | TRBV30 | TGTGCCTGGAGTGCCGAGGGTTGGGGAGAGACCCAGTACTTC | CAWSAEGWGETQYF
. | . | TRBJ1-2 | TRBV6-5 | TGTGCCAGCAGTAGATTTGAAGGGGCGAGTGGCTACACCTTC | CASSRFEGASGYTF
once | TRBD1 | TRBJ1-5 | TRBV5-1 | TGCGCCAGCAGGCGCGGACAGGGTTTCAATCAGCCCCAGCATTTT | CASRRGQGFNQPQHF
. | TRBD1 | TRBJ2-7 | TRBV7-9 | TGTGCCAGCAGCTTCGGACAGGGACAGTACTTC | CASSFGQGQYF